Listed here are 28 T cell receptor beta chains from one sample, sequenced in a study of blood T cells in healthy people across ages. The second PCR ran about 6 to 11 cycles with a sample-barcoded 5' primer and J-beta primers. TCRdb re-derived calls from the 5' RACE reads in MiXCR, one entry per CDR3 protein. The sample lists about 570,000 distinct CDR3 sequences; roughly a quarter were seen once. These sequences were also reported in another study, on T cells of mothers and their children.

Material: blood. The receptors shown here come from a boy aged 2 to 10 in good health.

This clonotype appeared a few times. V is TRBV29-1 and J is TRBJ2-3; D not certain. The last part of the DNA fits TRBJ1-5 better; the J call may be wrong. The CDR3 is made up of 14 amino acids. Germline lookup yields CDR1 SQVTM and CDR2 ANQGSEA. CDR3 protein: CSVADGEYTDTQHF. The CDR3 nucleotides read TGCAGCGTTGCCGACGGGGAGTACACAGATACGCAGCATTTT.

In this sample, this clonotype turned up a few times. The rearrangement joins TRBV20-1 to TRBJ1-1; D remains ambiguous. The CDR3 consists of 11 residues. Germline-derived CDR1 and CDR2 are DFQATT and SNEGSKA (reference sequence). Trimming removed 5 bases at V and 1 base at J, with 5 bases between. The DNA of the CDR3 is TGCAGTGCTGGCAGGAACACTGAAGCTTTCTTT. As protein: CSAGRNTEAFF.

This CDR3 reads CASSAGLAHNEQFF. The CDR3 DNA is TGTGCCAGTAGTGCCGGACTAGCTCACAATGAGCAGTTCTTC. This sequence joins TRBV19 and TRBJ2-1; 8 nucleotides align to TRBD2. After removal of 5 bases from V and 5 bases from J, the junction contained 5 bases not matched to a gene. CDR3 length: 14 residues. The germline V gene has CDR1 LNHDA and CDR2 SQIVND (reference sequence).

The rearrangement joins TRBV7-2 to TRBJ2-7; 13 bases are a match to TRBD2. CDR3 length: 15 residues. In germline, CDR1 is SGHTA, CDR2 FQGNSA. The ends lost 5 bases at V and 9 bases at J; junction bases unmatched: 10. CDR3 in amino acids: CASSEGLAGVKGQYF. CDR3 sequence (DNA): TGTGCCAGCAGCGAAGGACTAGCGGGAGTGAAAGGGCAGTACTTC.

The chain joins TRBV3-1 to TRBJ2-1; no reliable D call. Germline V gene lookup returns CDR1 LGHDT and CDR2 YNNKEL (reference sequence). V lost 1 base, J lost 12 bases, and 4 bases lay in between. The CDR3 sequence is 10 residues long. The CDR3 sequence: CASSQGRQFF. The CDR3 coding sequence is TGTGCCAGCAGCCAAGGAAGGCAGTTCTTC.

This clonotype was counted a few times. J is TRBJ2-5 and V is TRBV7-9; TRBD2 might be the D (5 bases). This CDR3 comprises 15 residues. The V and J ends lost 1 base and 7 bases respectively, with 16 bases between them. Germline V gene lookup returns CDR1 SEHNR and CDR2 FQNEAQ (reference sequence). The CDR3 region is CASSLEAGGSATQYF. CDR3 sequence (DNA): TGTGCCAGCAGCTTAGAGGCAGGAGGTTCCGCGACCCAGTACTTC.

The CDR3 coding sequence is TGTGCCAGCAGCCCAGGGAGATCGGAAGGCTACACCTTC. Translation: CASSPGRSEGYTF. The V gene is TRBV12-3 or TRBV12-4, the J gene TRBJ1-2, with D perhaps matching TRBD1 (5 bases). The CDR3 extends over 13 amino acids. The V end was cut by 6 bases, the J end by 8 bases, with 16 bases between.

The rearrangement links TRBV20-1 to TRBJ1-1; tentatively, D is TRBD1 (5 bases). V lost 5 bases and J lost 0, with 16 bases in between. The CDR3 is made up of 15 amino acids. Per the germline V gene, CDR1 is DFQATT and CDR2 is SNEGSKA (reference sequence). The chain's CDR3 is CSAPDSDTVNTEAFF. The CDR3 bases are TGCAGTGCTCCAGACAGCGACACCGTGAACACTGAAGCTTTCTTT.

This chain connects TRBV9 to TRBJ2-5; the D gene is possibly TRBD2 (6 bases). With 3 bases removed from V and 7 bases from J, the gap between germline ends came to 16 bases. Per the germline V gene, CDR1 is SGDLS and CDR2 is YYNGEE. CDR3 length: 14 amino acids. CDR3 loop: CASSADGPAGTQYF. In DNA form, the CDR3 reads TGTGCCAGCAGCGCTGATGGACCAGCGGGGACCCAGTACTTC.

This chain connects TRBV7-2 to TRBJ1-1; no reliable D call. The length of the CDR3 is 14 residues. V was pared by 1 base and J by 3 bases, with 9 bases between. The V gene's germline CDR1 is SGHTA and CDR2 FQGNSA. The CDR3 protein is CASSLGTADTEAFF. The CDR3 DNA reads TGTGCCAGCAGCTTAGGGACCGCTGACACTGAAGCTTTCTTT.

V is TRBV9 and J is TRBJ1-1; D not resolved. This CDR3 region has 13 residues. Germline V gene lookup returns CDR1 SGDLS and CDR2 YYNGEE. V lost 0 bases to trimming and J lost 4 bases, with 7 bases between them. The CDR3 here is CASSVEWSTEAFF. The CDR3, as DNA: TGTGCCAGCAGCGTAGAATGGAGCACTGAAGCTTTCTTT.

This clonotype occurred a few times. The V call is TRBV9, the J call TRBJ2-3; TRBD2 aligns across 8 bases. The CDR3 consists of 15 residues. The ends lost 4 bases at V and 6 bases at J; junction bases unmatched: 10. Germline-derived CDR1 and CDR2 are SGDLS and YYNGEE. In DNA form, the CDR3 reads TGTGCCAGCAGCAGCACTAGCGGTGGACGTGATACGCAGTATTTT. Its translation is CASSSTSGGRDTQYF.

The CDR3: CASRSRVADYYNEQFF. Here the CDR3 DNA reads TGCGCCAGCAGGTCACGTGTAGCGGATTACTACAATGAGCAGTTCTTC. This chain joins TRBV4-3 and TRBJ2-1, with D maybe TRBD2 (6 bases). The CDR3 has 16 amino acids. Germline V gene lookup returns CDR1 LGHNA and CDR2 YSLEER. V dropped 6 bases and J dropped 3 bases, with 18 bases sitting between them.

This clonotype was recorded a few times. The chain carries TRBV11-2 and TRBJ2-1, with 7 bases lining up with TRBD2. This CDR3 contains 19 residues. V was clipped by 4 bases and J by 0 bases; unmatched bases: 15. The germline gives CDR1 SGHAT, CDR2 FQNNGV. CDR3 sequence reads: CASSWKGTTGSSSYNEQFF. CDR3 nucleotide sequence: TGTGCCAGCAGCTGGAAGGGGACTACCGGTTCGAGCTCCTACAATGAGCAGTTCTTC.

The chain uses TRBV4-3 and TRBJ2-3, with 9 bases identical to TRBD2. The CDR3 runs 17 residues. Germline values: CDR1 LGHNA, CDR2 YSLEER. V dropped 3 bases and J dropped 5; count of bases not matched to a gene: 12. The CDR3 here is CASSHAYSGSLLDTQYF. In DNA form, the CDR3 reads TGCGCCAGCAGCCACGCCTATAGCGGGAGTTTGCTAGATACGCAGTATTTT.

The chain carries TRBV12-3 or TRBV12-4 and TRBJ1-5; D is unclear. V was cut by 6 bases and J by 3 bases, with 12 bases left in between. This CDR3 contains 14 residues. CDR3 DNA sequence: TGTGCCAGCAGCCAAGACGGTTACAATCAGCCCCAGCATTTT. This translates into CASSQDGYNQPQHF.

This chain uses TRBV11-2 with TRBJ1-2; D is unresolved. The CDR3 is 15 residues long. V was clipped by 0 bases and J by 4 bases, with 12 bases between them. Per the germline V gene, CDR1 is SGHAT and CDR2 is FQNNGV. CDR3 loop: CASSLDLGRIYGYTF. In DNA form, the CDR3 reads TGTGCCAGCAGCTTAGATCTTGGCAGAATCTATGGCTACACCTTC. The full variable domain, its missing parts supplied by reference TRBV11-2 and TRBJ1-2, is EAGVAQSPRYKIIEKRQSVAFWCNPISGHATLYWYQQILGQGPKLLIQFQNNGVVDDSQLPKDRFSAERLKGVDSTLKIQPAKLEDSAVYLCASSLDLGRIYGYTFGSGTRLTVV.

This clonotype came up a few times. The chain couples TRBV5-6 to TRBJ2-3, with 7 bases fitting TRBD2. V was pared by 2 bases and J by 1 base, with 4 bases of the junction left unmatched. CDR1 and CDR2 from the germline V gene are SGHDT and YYEEEE. CDR3 size: 15 residues. The CDR3 here is CASSLILAGTDTQYF. In nucleotides, the CDR3 is TGTGCCAGCAGCTTAATTCTAGCGGGCACAGATACGCAGTATTTT.

The rearrangement uses TRBV20-1 and TRBJ2-1; unclear D gene. Germline assignment: CDR1 DFQATT and CDR2 SNEGSKA (reference sequence). Trimming removed 7 bases from V and 5 bases from J, with 18 bases in between. This CDR3 comprises 14 residues. CDR3 protein: CSGLVSVSHNEQFF. For the CDR3, the DNA is TGCAGTGGGTTAGTATCGGTATCCCACAATGAGCAGTTCTTC.

The genes are TRBV20-1 and TRBJ1-6; D is perhaps TRBD1 (6 bases). With 1 base removed from V and 7 bases from J, the gap between germline ends came to 11 bases. The CDR3 totals 14 residues. CDR1 and CDR2 (germline): DFQATT, SNEGSKA (reference sequence). Written as DNA, the CDR3 is TGCAGTGCTAGAGTTGCAGGGGAGAATTCACCCCTCCACTTT. Translating gives CSARVAGENSPLHF.

This rearrangement joins TRBV7-9 to TRBJ2-3; TRBD2 matches at 9 bases. Germline trimming cut 2 bases from V and 1 base from J; bases unmatched to any gene: 10. The CDR3 has 18 residues. CDR1 is SEHNR and CDR2 is FQNEAQ in the germline V gene (reference sequence). CDR3 sequence: CASSLSTGRLAGTDTQYF. In DNA, the CDR3 is TGTGCCAGCAGCTTATCGACGGGAAGACTAGCGGGCACAGATACGCAGTATTTT.

This chain uses TRBV9 with TRBJ2-7, with 11 positions matching TRBD2. The trim removed 0 bases at V and 3 bases at J, leaving 2 bases unmatched. Looked up from germline, CDR1 is SGDLS and CDR2 is YYNGEE. This CDR3 has 15 amino acids. CDR3 in amino acids: CASSVAGTSGYEQYF. CDR3 bases: TGTGCCAGCAGCGTAGCCGGGACTAGCGGCTACGAGCAGTACTTC. Full variable domain (rest looked up from reference TRBV9 and TRBJ2-7): DSGVTQTPKHLITATGQRVTLRCSPRSGDLSVYWYQQSLDQGLQFLIQYYNGEERAKGNILERFSAQQFPDLHSELNLSSLELGDSALYFCASSVAGTSGYEQYFGPGTRLTVT.

The chain combines TRBV3-1 with TRBJ1-1, with TRBD1 as a possible D gene (5 bases). The CDR3 is 13 amino acids. V was cut by 4 bases and J by 5 bases, with 11 bases left in between. Germline CDR1 LGHDT, CDR2 YNNKEL (reference sequence). CDR3 loop: CASSRGGATEAFF. For the CDR3, the DNA is TGTGCCAGCAGCCGGGGAGGGGCAACTGAAGCTTTCTTT.

The chain couples TRBV3-1 to TRBJ1-2; D is ambiguous. The ends were cut back, 3 bases at V and 8 bases at J, with 13 bases in the middle. Per germline, CDR1 LGHDT and CDR2 YNNKEL (reference sequence). The CDR3 sequence is 13 residues long. Written as DNA, the CDR3 is TGTGCCAGCAGCCAGGCAGGAGAACGCGGCTACACCTTC. It encodes CASSQAGERGYTF.

The V call is TRBV3-1, the J call TRBJ2-4; 10 bases match TRBD2. Germline V CDR1 and CDR2: LGHDT, YNNKEL (reference sequence). CDR3 length: 21 residues. With V trimmed by 1 base and J by 0 bases, 15 bases remained unmatched. CDR3 residues: CASSQGFPASGGYGAKNIQYF. In nucleotides, the CDR3 is TGTGCCAGCAGCCAAGGTTTCCCCGCTAGCGGGGGTTATGGAGCCAAAAACATTCAGTACTTC. Together with reference TRBV3-1 and TRBJ2-4, the CDR3 gives the full variable domain: DTAVSQTPKYLVTQMGNDKSIKCEQNLGHDTMYWYKQDSKKFLKIMFSYNNKELIINETVPNRFSPKSPDKAHLNLHINSLELGDSAVYFCASSQGFPASGGYGAKNIQYFGAGTRLSVL.

This clonotype was detected only a few times. The V and J genes are TRBV5-1 and TRBJ2-5, with D perhaps TRBD2 (6 bases). The CDR3 is made up of 15 amino acids. V was pared by 3 bases and J by 4 bases, with 16 bases between. The V gene's germline CDR1 is SGHRS and CDR2 YFSETQ. The CDR3 loop is CASSSPLGEVETQYF. The CDR3 DNA sequence: TGCGCCAGCAGCTCACCTCTTGGGGAGGTAGAGACCCAGTACTTC.

This clonotype has a handful of counts. The rearrangement links TRBV12-3 or TRBV12-4 to TRBJ2-5; D is uncertain. Trimming left V 5 bases short and J 5 bases short, with 15 bases between. CDR3 length equals 14 residues. The CDR3 protein is CASSPTAIRETQYF. The CDR3 coding sequence is TGTGCCAGCAGTCCAACAGCGATAAGGGAGACCCAGTACTTC.

This clonotype showed up just a few times. The rearrangement joins TRBV3-1 to TRBJ2-7; 8 bases align to TRBD2. This CDR3 is built from 16 residues. Per the germline V gene, CDR1 is LGHDT and CDR2 is YNNKEL (reference sequence). The J segment lost 2 bases and the V segment lost 1 base, leaving 7 bases of the junction unmatched. In DNA, the CDR3 is TGTGCCAGCAGCCAAGGAGCGGGGGACCCCGCCTACGAGCAGTACTTC. As protein: CASSQGAGDPAYEQYF.